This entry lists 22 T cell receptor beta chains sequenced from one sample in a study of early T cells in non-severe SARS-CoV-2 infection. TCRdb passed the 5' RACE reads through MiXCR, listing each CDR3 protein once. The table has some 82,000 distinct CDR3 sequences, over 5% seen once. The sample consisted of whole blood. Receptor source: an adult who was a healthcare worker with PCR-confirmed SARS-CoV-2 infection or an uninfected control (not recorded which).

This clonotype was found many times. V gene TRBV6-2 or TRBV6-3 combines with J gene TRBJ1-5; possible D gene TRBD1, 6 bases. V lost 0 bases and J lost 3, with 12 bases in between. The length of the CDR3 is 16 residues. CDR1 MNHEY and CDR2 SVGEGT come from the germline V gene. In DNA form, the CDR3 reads TGTGCCAGCAGTTACTCTGGCAGGGGACCCAATCAGCCCCAGCATTTT. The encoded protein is CASSYSGRGPNQPQHF.

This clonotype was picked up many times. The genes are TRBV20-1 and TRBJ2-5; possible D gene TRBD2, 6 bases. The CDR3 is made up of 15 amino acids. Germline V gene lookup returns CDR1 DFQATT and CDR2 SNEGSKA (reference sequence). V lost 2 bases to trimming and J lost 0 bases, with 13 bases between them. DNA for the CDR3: TGCAGTGCTAGAATGGGCGGGACGTACCAAGAGACCCAGTACTTC. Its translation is CSARMGGTYQETQYF.

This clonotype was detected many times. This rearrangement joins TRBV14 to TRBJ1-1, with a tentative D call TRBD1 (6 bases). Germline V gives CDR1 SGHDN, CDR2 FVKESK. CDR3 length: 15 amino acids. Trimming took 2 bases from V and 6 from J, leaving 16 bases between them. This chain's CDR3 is CASSQTTGLKAEAFF. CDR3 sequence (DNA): TGTGCCAGCAGCCAAACGACAGGTCTTAAGGCTGAAGCTTTCTTT.

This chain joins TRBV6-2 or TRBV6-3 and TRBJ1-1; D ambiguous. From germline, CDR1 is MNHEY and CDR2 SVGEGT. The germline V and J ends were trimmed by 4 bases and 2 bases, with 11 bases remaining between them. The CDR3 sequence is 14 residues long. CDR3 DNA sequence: TGTGCCAGCAGTTCCAGTTGGGGAAACACTGAAGCTTTCTTT. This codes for CASSSSWGNTEAFF.

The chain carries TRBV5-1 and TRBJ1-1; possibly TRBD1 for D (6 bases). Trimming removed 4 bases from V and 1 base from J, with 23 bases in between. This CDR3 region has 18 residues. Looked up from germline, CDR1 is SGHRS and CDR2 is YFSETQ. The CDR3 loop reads CASSRDGTIRLTNTEAFF. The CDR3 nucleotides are TGCGCCAGCAGCAGGGACGGGACAATTCGCCTCACGAACACTGAAGCTTTCTTT. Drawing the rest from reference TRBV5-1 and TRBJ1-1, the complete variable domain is KAGVTQTPRYLIKTRGQQVTLSCSPISGHRSVSWYQQTPGQGLQFLFEYFSETQRNKGNFPGRFSGRQFSNSRSEMNVSTLELGDSALYLCASSRDGTIRLTNTEAFFGQGTRLTVV.

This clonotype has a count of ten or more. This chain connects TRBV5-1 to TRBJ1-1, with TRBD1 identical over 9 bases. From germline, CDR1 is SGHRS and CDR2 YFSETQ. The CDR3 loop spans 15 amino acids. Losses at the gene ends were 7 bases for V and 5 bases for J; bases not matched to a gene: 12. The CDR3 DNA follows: TGCGCCAGCGCAGCTCTGGGACAGGGCGGAACTGAAGCTTTCTTT. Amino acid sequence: CASAALGQGGTEAFF.

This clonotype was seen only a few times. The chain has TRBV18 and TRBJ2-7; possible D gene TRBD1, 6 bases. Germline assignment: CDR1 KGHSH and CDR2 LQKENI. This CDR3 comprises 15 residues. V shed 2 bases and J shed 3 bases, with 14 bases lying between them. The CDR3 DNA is TGTGCCAGCTCACCAATGGGGACACGGGGCTACGAGCAGTACTTC. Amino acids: CASSPMGTRGYEQYF.

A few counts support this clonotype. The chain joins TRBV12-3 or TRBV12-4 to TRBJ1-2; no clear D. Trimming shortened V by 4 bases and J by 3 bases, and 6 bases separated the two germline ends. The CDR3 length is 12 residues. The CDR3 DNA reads TGTGCCAGCAGTTCTTCCTACTATGGCTACACCTTC. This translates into CASSSSYYGYTF.

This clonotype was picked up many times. The CDR3 region has the DNA TGTGCCAGCAGCTCCCGGCAGCGGGCATCACAAGAGACCCAGTACTTC. Its protein is CASSSRQRASQETQYF. The J gene is TRBJ2-5, the V gene TRBV28; perhaps TRBD2 as D (6 bases). The CDR3 length is 16 residues. Germline CDR1 is MDHEN and CDR2 is SYDVKM. V lost 6 bases, J lost 2 bases, and 19 bases lay in between.

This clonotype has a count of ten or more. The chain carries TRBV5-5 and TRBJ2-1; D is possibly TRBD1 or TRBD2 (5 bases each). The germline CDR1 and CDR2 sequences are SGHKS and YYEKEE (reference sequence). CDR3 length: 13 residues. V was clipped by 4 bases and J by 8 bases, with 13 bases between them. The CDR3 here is CASSAERGHEQFF. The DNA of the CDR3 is TGTGCCAGCAGCGCGGAGAGGGGCCATGAGCAGTTCTTC.

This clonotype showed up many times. The CDR3 DNA is TGTGCCAGCGGGCCTTTGATGGAGCTGTTTTTT. It specifies CASGPLMELFF. The chain uses TRBV12-3 or TRBV12-4 and TRBJ2-2; D gene uncertain. This CDR3 is 11 amino acids long. The ends were cut back, 8 bases at V and 10 bases at J, with 11 bases in the middle.

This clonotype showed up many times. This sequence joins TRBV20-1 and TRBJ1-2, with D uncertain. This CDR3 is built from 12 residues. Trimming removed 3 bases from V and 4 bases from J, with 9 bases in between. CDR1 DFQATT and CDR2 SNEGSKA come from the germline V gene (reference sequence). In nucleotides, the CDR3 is TGCAGTGCTAGGAGGCAGGCCTATGGCTACACCTTC. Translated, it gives CSARRQAYGYTF.

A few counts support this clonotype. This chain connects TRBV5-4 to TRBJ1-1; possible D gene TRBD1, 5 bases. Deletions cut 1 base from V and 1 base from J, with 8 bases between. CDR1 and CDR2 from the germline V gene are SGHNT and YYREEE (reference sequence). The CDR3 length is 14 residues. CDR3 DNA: TGTGCCAGCAGCTTGAGGGGTTGGAACACTGAAGCTTTCTTT. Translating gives CASSLRGWNTEAFF.

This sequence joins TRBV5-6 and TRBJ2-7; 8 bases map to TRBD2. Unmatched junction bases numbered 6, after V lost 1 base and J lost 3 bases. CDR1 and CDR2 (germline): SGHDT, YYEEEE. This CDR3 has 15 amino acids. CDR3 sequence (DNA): TGTGCCAGCAGCTTGAAGCCGGGAGGGGGCTACGAGCAGTACTTC. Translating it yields CASSLKPGGGYEQYF.

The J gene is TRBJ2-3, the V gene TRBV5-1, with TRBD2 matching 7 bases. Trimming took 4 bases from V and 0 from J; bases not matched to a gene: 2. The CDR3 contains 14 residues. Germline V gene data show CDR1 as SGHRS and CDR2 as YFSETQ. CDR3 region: CASSAGDSTDTQYF. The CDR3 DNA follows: TGCGCCAGCAGCGCGGGGGACAGCACAGATACGCAGTATTTT.

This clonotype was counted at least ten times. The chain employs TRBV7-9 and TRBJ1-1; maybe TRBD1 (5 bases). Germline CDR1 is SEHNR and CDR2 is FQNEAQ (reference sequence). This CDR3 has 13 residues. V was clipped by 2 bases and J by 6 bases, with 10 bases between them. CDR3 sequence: CASSLQGLAEAFF. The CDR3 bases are TGTGCCAGCAGCTTACAGGGCTTGGCTGAAGCTTTCTTT.

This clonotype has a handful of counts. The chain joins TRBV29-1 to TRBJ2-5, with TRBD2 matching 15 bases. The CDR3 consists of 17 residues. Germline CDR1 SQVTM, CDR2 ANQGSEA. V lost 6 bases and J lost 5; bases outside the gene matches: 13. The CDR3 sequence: CSVGGLAGGRLRETQYF. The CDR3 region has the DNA TGCAGCGTGGGAGGACTAGCGGGAGGGCGTCTCCGGGAGACCCAGTACTTC.

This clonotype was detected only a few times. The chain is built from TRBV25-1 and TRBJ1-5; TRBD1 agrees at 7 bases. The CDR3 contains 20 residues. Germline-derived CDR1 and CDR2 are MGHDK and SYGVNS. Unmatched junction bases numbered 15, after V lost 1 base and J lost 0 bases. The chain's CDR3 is CASSESPPTTGFDSNQPQHF. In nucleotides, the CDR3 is TGTGCCAGCAGTGAATCACCCCCGACGACAGGGTTCGATAGCAATCAGCCCCAGCATTTT.

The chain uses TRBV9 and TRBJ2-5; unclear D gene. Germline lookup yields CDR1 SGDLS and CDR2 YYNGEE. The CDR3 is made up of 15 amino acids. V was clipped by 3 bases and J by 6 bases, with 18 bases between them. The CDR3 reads CASSASSDPGQTQYF. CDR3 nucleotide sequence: TGTGCCAGCAGCGCGAGCTCAGACCCCGGGCAGACCCAGTACTTC.

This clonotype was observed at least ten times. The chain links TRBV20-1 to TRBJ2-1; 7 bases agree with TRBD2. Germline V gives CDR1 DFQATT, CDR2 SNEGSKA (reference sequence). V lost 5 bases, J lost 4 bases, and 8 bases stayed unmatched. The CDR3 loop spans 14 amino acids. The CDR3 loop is CSADSAGDYNEQFF. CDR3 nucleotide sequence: TGCAGTGCTGACTCCGCGGGGGATTACAATGAGCAGTTCTTC.

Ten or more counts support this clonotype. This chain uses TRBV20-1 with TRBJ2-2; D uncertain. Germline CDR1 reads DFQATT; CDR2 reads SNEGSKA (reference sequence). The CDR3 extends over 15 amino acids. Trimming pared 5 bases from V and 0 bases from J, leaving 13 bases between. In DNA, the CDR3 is TGCAGTGCTGGCCAAGGCGGTCCGAACACCGGGGAGCTGTTTTTT. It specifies CSAGQGGPNTGELFF.

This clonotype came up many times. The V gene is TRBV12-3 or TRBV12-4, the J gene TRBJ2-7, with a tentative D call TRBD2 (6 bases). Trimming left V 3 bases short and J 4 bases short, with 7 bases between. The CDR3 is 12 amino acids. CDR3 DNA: TGTGCCAGCAGTTTGACTAGTTACGAGCAGTACTTC. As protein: CASSLTSYEQYF.